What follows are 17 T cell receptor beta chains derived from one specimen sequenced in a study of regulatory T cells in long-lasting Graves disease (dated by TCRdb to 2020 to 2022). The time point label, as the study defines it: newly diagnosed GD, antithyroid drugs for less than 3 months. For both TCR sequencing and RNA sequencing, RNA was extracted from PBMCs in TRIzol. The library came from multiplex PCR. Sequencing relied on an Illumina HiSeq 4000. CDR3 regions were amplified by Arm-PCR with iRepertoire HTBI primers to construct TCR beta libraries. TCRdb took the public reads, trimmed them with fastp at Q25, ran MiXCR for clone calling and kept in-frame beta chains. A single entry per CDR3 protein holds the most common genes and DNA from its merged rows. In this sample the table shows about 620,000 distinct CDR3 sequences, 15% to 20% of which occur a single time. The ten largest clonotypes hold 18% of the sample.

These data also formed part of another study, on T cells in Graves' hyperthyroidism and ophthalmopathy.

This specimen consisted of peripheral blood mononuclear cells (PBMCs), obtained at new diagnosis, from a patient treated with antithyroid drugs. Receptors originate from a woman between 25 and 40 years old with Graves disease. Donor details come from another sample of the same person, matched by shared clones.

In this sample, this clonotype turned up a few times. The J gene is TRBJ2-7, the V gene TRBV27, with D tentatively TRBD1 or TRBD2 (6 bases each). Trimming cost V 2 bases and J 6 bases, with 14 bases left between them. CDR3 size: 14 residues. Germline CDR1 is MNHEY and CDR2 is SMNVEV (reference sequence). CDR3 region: CASSLIGGSGEQYF. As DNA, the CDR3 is TGTGCCAGCAGTTTAATAGGGGGGAGTGGCGAGCAGTACTTC.

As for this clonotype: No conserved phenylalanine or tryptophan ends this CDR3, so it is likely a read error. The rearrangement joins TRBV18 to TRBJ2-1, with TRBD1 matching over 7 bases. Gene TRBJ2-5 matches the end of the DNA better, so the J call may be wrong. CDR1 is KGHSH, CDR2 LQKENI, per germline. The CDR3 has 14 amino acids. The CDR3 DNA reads TGTGCCAGCTCACCCGACAGGGTAAAAGAGACCCAGTACTCC. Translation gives CASSPDRVKETQYS.

The CDR3 nucleotides read TGCGCCAGCAGCCGCCGATCGCAAGAGACCCAGTACTTC. This sequence encodes CASSRRSQETQYF. The gene calls are TRBV4-1 and TRBJ2-5; unclear D gene. V was cut by 4 bases and J by 2 bases, with 8 bases left in between. The CDR3 spans 13 residues. Germline CDR1 and CDR2: MGHRA and YSYEKL.

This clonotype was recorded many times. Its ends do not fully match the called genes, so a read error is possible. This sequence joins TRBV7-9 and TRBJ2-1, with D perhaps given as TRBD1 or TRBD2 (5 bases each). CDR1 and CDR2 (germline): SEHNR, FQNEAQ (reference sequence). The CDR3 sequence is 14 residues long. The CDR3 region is CASSLVLGPNEQFF. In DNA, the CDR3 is TGCGCCAGCAGCTTGGTCCTGGGACCCAATGAGCAGTTCTTC.

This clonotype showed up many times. The CDR3 reads CASSRSLAGGLYNEQFF. The CDR3 coding sequence is TGTGCCAGCAGCCGTAGCCTAGCGGGAGGGCTATACAATGAGCAGTTCTTC. This chain links TRBV7-9 with TRBJ2-1; TRBD2 matches at 12 bases. The J segment lost 4 bases and the V segment lost 5 bases, leaving 9 bases of the junction unmatched. The germline V gene encodes CDR1 SEHNR and CDR2 FQNEAQ (reference sequence). CDR3 length: 17 residues.

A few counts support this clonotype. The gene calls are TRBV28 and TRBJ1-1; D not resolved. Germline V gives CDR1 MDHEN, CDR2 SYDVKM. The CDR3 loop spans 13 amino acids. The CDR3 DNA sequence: TGTCTTGCTGGACGGAGGTTTTCGACTGAAGCTTTCTTT. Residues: CLAGRRFSTEAFF.

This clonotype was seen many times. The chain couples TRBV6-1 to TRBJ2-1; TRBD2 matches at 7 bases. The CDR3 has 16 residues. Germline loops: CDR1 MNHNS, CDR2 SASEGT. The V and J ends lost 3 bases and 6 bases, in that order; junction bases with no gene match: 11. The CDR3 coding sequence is TGTGCCAGCAGTGACCGGGACTACACTATCGGCAATGAGCAGTTCTTC. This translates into CASSDRDYTIGNEQFF.

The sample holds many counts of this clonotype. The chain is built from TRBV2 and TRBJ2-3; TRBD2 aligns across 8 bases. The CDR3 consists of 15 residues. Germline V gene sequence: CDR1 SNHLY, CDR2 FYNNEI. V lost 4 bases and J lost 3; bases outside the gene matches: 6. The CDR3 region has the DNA TGTGCCAGCAGTGGGACTAGCTATGGTACAGATACGCAGTATTTT. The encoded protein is CASSGTSYGTDTQYF.

As DNA, the CDR3 is TGCAGTGCTATAGGTCCAGGGCCCTCAAACCAAGAGACCCAGTACTTC. This gives the protein CSAIGPGPSNQETQYF. This sequence joins TRBV20-1 and TRBJ2-5; the D gene is possibly TRBD1 (5 bases). Germline V gene lookup returns CDR1 DFQATT and CDR2 SNEGSKA (reference sequence). Trimming removed 4 bases from V and 0 bases from J, with 18 bases in between. CDR3 length equals 16 residues.

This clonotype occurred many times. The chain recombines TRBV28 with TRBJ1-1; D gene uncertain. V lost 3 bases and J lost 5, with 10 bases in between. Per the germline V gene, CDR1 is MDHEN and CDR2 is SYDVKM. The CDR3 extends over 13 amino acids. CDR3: CASSFDRGTEAFF. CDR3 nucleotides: TGTGCCAGCAGTTTTGACCGAGGGACTGAAGCTTTCTTT.

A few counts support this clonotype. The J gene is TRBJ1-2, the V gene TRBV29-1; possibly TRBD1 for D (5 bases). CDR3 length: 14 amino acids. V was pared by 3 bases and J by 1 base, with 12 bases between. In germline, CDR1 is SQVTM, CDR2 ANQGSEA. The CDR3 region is CSVDVGGVNYGYTF. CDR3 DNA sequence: TGCAGCGTTGATGTTGGAGGGGTTAACTATGGCTACACCTTC.

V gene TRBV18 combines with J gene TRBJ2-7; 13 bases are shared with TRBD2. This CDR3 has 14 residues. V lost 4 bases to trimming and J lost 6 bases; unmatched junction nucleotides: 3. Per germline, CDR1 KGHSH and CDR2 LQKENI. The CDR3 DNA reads TGTGCCAGCTCACTAACTAGCGGGAGGGTCGAGCAGTACTTC. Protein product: CASSLTSGRVEQYF.

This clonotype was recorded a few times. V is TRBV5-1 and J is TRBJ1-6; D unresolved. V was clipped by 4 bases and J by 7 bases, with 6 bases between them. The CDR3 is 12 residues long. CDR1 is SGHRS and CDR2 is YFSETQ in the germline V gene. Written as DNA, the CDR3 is TGCGCCAGCAGCGGTCAAAATTCACCCCTCCACTTT. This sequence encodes CASSGQNSPLHF. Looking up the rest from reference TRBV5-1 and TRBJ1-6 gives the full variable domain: KAGVTQTPRYLIKTRGQQVTLSCSPISGHRSVSWYQQTPGQGLQFLFEYFSETQRNKGNFPGRFSGRQFSNSRSEMNVSTLELGDSALYLCASSGQNSPLHFGNGTRLTVT.

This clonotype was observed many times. This chain's CDR3 is CASSPGIPDTQYF. Here the CDR3 DNA reads TGTGCCAGCTCACCGGGGATCCCAGATACGCAGTATTTT. The gene calls are TRBV18 and TRBJ2-3; D is unclear. This CDR3 spans 13 amino acids. Germline CDR1 and CDR2: KGHSH and LQKENI. V was shortened by 3 bases and J by 4 bases, with 8 bases between the two germline ends.

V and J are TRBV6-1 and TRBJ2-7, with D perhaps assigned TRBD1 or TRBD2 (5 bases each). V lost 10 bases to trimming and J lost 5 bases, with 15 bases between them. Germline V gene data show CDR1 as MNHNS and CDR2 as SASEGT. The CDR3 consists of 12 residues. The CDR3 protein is CATWDPPDEQYF. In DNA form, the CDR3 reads TGTGCCACGTGGGACCCCCCGGACGAGCAGTACTTC.

The CDR3: CASSPPRGGTNEKLFF. The CDR3 DNA sequence: TGTGCCAGCAGCCCACCGAGGGGGGGAACTAATGAAAAACTGTTTTTT. V is TRBV3-1 and J is TRBJ1-4; tentatively, D is TRBD1 (6 bases). The CDR3 is 16 amino acids. The V gene lost 4 bases and the J gene lost 1 base, with 13 bases spanning the gap. CDR1 is LGHDT, CDR2 YNNKEL, per germline (reference sequence).

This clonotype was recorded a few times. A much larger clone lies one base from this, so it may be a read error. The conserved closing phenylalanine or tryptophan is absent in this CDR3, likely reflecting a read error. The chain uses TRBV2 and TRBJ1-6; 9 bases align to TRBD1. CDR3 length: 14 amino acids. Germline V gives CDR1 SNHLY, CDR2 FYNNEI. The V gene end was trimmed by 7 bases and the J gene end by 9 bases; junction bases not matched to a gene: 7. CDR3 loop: CASIPGQGVSPLHL. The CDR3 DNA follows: TGTGCCAGCATTCCGGGACAGGGAGTTTCACCCCTCCACCTT.